The 21 T cell receptor beta chains presented below share a single source sample, sequenced in a study of preoperative IRX-2 immunotherapy in early breast cancer. The treatment was: preoperative locoregional IRX-2 cytokine immunotherapy. Profiling relied on immunoSEQ multiplex PCR, and the TCRdb table lists in-frame clones only, not all of them. Of roughly 10,000 clones in the sample, around 75% were seen once. The sequenced sample was lymph node tissue, obtained before IRX-2 immunotherapy. All receptors derive from a human donor with breast cancer.

This chain links TRBV5-1 with TRBJ2-7, with 7 nucleotides matching TRBD2. The CDR3 has 14 residues. In germline, CDR1 is SGHRS, CDR2 YFSETQ. V lost 1 base and J lost 2; bases outside the gene matches: 3. The CDR3 DNA sequence: TGCGCCAGCAGCTTGATAAGCGGGACCTACGAGCAGTACTTC. Its translation is CASSLISGTYEQYF.

The gene calls are TRBV6-4 and TRBJ1-5; the D gene is possibly TRBD1 (5 bases). The V gene lost 6 bases and the J gene lost 6 bases, with 21 bases spanning the gap. The CDR3 is made up of 16 amino acids. In germline, CDR1 is MRHNA, CDR2 SNTAGT. The CDR3, as DNA: TGTGCCAGCAGCGATGGTGGGCAGGGTCGGGGTCAGCCCCAGCATTTT. This sequence encodes CASSDGGQGRGQPQHF.

This chain links TRBV12-5 with TRBJ2-4; D is undetermined. Germline loops: CDR1 LGHNT, CDR2 FRNRAP. The CDR3 is 12 residues long. CDR3 region: CASTLTPDIQYF. In nucleotides, the CDR3 is TGTGCCAGCACCCTCACCCCGGACATTCAGTACTTC.

In its sample, this clone was seen once. Other DNA sequences of this sample code for an identical CDR3. The chain recombines TRBV19 with TRBJ1-5; TRBD1 agrees at 7 bases. Trimming at V came to 8 bases and at J to 2 bases, leaving 9 bases not matched to a gene. This CDR3 has 15 amino acids. Germline CDR1 is LNHDA and CDR2 is SQIVND (reference sequence). The CDR3 DNA sequence: TGTGCCAGTCGGGGAGGCCAGGGGGGCAATCAGCCCCAGCATTTT. Translation gives CASRGGQGGNQPQHF.

V is TRBV11-1 and J is TRBJ2-3; TRBD1 is a possible D gene (6 bases). Per germline, CDR1 SGHAT and CDR2 FQDESV (reference sequence). There are 15 residues in the CDR3. V shed 5 bases and J shed 3 bases, with 15 bases lying between them. CDR3 sequence (DNA): TGTGCCAGCAGCCGCGACAGGAGCGGAACAGATACGCAGTATTTT. Amino acid sequence: CASSRDRSGTDTQYF. Full variable domain (outside the CDR3, taken from reference TRBV11-1 and TRBJ2-3): EAEVAQSPRYKITEKSQAVAFWCDPISGHATLYWYRQILGQGPELLVQFQDESVVDDSQLPKDRFSAERLKGVDSTLKIQPAELGDSAMYLCASSRDRSGTDTQYFGPGTRLTVL.

The chain combines TRBV7-1 with TRBJ2-1, with a weak D call TRBD2 (6 bases). TRBV7-1 is designated an ORF whose function remains uncertain. Between the trimmed V and J ends, which lost 4 bases and 8 bases, there was a span of 12 bases. The CDR3 sequence is 13 residues long. The CDR3 loop is CASSFPPGDEQFF. The CDR3 bases are TGTGCCAGCAGCTTCCCCCCGGGGGATGAGCAGTTCTTC.

The chain is built from TRBV6-8 and TRBJ1-5; no reliable D call. CDR1 MNHGY and CDR2 SAAAGT come from the germline V gene. This CDR3 region has 16 residues. V lost 1 base to trimming and J lost 0 bases, with 10 bases between them. CDR3 in amino acids: CASSYWSANSNQPQHF. CDR3 DNA: TGTGCCAGCAGTTACTGGTCGGCTAATAGCAATCAGCCCCAGCATTTT.

V and J are TRBV15 and TRBJ1-1; D perhaps matches TRBD1 (6 bases). This CDR3 spans 16 amino acids. Germline assignment: CDR1 LNHNV and CDR2 YYDKDF (reference sequence). The V and J ends lost 4 bases and 7 bases respectively, with 22 bases between them. In DNA form, the CDR3 reads TGTGCCACCAGCACAGATTCAGTTATCAGGGGTGATGAAGCTTTCTTT. Residues: CATSTDSVIRGDEAFF.

Regarding this clone: An end of the junction does not agree with germline; a read error may underlie this. The chain uses TRBV30 and TRBJ2-3; D possibly corresponds to TRBD2 (6 bases). The germline V gene has CDR1 GTSNPN and CDR2 SVGIG (reference sequence). This CDR3 has 12 residues. The chain's CDR3 is CTWRGSTDTQYF. CDR3 nucleotides: TGTACCTGGAGGGGAAGCACAGATACGCAGTATTTT.

This chain uses TRBV11-3 with TRBJ2-3; the match to TRBD1 covers 10 bases. Germline lookup yields CDR1 SGHNT and CDR2 YENEEA. V gave up 3 bases and J gave up 1 base; unmatched junction bases: 7. CDR3 size: 17 residues. The CDR3 DNA reads TGTGCCAGCAGCTTTTCCGGGACAGGGGCTGGCACAGATACGCAGTATTTT. Translating gives CASSFSGTGAGTDTQYF.

This clone was detected only a few times. This chain links TRBV11-3 with TRBJ1-4; tentative D call: TRBD1 (6 bases). CDR1 and CDR2 from the germline V gene are SGHNT and YENEEA. Trimming took 5 bases from V and 5 from J, leaving 18 bases between them. This CDR3 region has 16 residues. CDR3 residues: CASSEVLRDTNEKLFF. The DNA for the CDR3 is TGTGCCAGCAGCGAAGTCCTCCGGGACACGAATGAAAAACTGTTTTTT.

The chain links TRBV7-6 to TRBJ2-4; 8 nucleotides align to TRBD2. Trimming cost V 5 bases and J 1 base; bases outside gene matches: 16. Germline V gene data show CDR1 as SGHVS and CDR2 as FNYEAQ. This CDR3 has 19 amino acids. CDR3 residues: CASSQAGGLAGNAKNIQYF. The CDR3 region has the DNA TGTGCCAGCAGCCAGGCGGGCGGACTAGCTGGTAATGCCAAAAACATTCAGTACTTC.

The table lists this clone with a few counts. Here the CDR3 reads CATIRTGNEYNEQFF. As DNA, the CDR3 is TGTGCCACCATACGAACAGGGAACGAATACAATGAGCAGTTCTTC. The genes are TRBV6-8 and TRBJ2-1; the D gene is possibly TRBD1 (6 bases). This CDR3 has 15 residues. Germline CDR1 reads MNHGY; CDR2 reads SAAAGT. Between the trimmed V and J ends, which lost 10 bases and 4 bases, there was a span of 20 bases.

V and J are TRBV28 and TRBJ1-3; no reliable D call. This CDR3 spans 15 amino acids. The germline V gene encodes CDR1 MDHEN and CDR2 SYDVKM. V lost 4 bases and J lost 0, with 10 bases in between. Written as DNA, the CDR3 is TGTGCCAGCAGTTCACAGTGGAACTCTGGAAACACCATATATTTT. Translating it yields CASSSQWNSGNTIYF.

This chain uses TRBV5-1 with TRBJ1-4; D unclear. This CDR3 is built from 16 residues. The germline V and J ends were trimmed by 0 bases and 0 bases, with 9 bases remaining between them. Germline V gives CDR1 SGHRS, CDR2 YFSETQ. CDR3 protein: CASSLVVAATNEKLFF. As DNA, the CDR3 is TGCGCCAGCAGCTTGGTTGTGGCCGCAACTAATGAAAAACTGTTTTTT.

The chain has TRBV6-8 and TRBJ1-2; D gene uncertain. From germline, CDR1 is MNHGY and CDR2 SAAAGT. The V gene lost 6 bases and the J gene lost 4 bases, with 12 bases spanning the gap. The CDR3 has 13 amino acids. The CDR3 spells CASSYGRSYGYTF. The CDR3 DNA is TGTGCCAGCAGCTACGGCAGGAGCTATGGCTACACCTTC.

This clone has more than one count but fewer than ten. The chain is built from TRBV11-3 and TRBJ1-3, with TRBD1 identical over 7 bases. CDR3 length: 17 residues. The V segment lost 4 bases and the J segment 3 bases; nucleotides outside the gene matches: 12. Germline V gives CDR1 SGHNT, CDR2 YENEEA. The CDR3 loop reads CASSSRRTGDSGNTIYF. CDR3 DNA: TGTGCCAGCAGCTCGCGCAGGACAGGAGATAGTGGAAACACCATATATTTT. Combining the CDR3 with reference TRBV11-3 and TRBJ1-3 gives the whole variable domain EAGVVQSPRYKIIEKKQPVAFWCNPISGHNTLYWYLQNLGQGPELLIRYENEEAVDDSQLPKDRFSAERLKGVDSTLKIQPAELGDSAVYLCASSSRRTGDSGNTIYFGEGSWLTVV.

This sequence joins TRBV10-2 and TRBJ2-1; TRBD1 is a possible D gene (6 bases). Germline CDR1 WSHSY, CDR2 SAAADI. The CDR3 consists of 15 residues. Trimming stripped 7 bases from V and 4 bases from J, with 17 bases between. The CDR3 region has the DNA TGCGCCAGCACCGATGACAGGAGCTTATACAATGAGCAGTTCTTC. This translates into CASTDDRSLYNEQFF.

This clone showed up just once. This chain uses TRBV11-3 with TRBJ2-3; the D gene is possibly TRBD1 (5 bases). V shed 5 bases and J shed 3 bases, with 12 bases lying between them. The CDR3 sequence is 14 residues long. Germline CDR1 and CDR2: SGHNT and YENEEA. Here the CDR3 reads CASSRKAGTDTQYF. The CDR3 DNA sequence: TGTGCCAGCAGCCGTAAAGCAGGGACAGATACGCAGTATTTT.

The chain links TRBV7-4 to TRBJ1-1; maybe TRBD1 (5 bases). The V and J ends lost 3 bases and 6 bases respectively, with 11 bases between them. The CDR3 sequence is 13 residues long. CDR1 and CDR2 (germline): SGHVT, SQSDAQ. CDR3 DNA sequence: TGTGCCAGCAGCTTTCGAACCAGGGCTGAAGCTTTCTTT. Residues: CASSFRTRAEAFF.

The chain employs TRBV6-8 and TRBJ1-1; 7 bases align to TRBD1. The CDR3 is made up of 15 amino acids. Germline V lookup: CDR1 MNHGY, CDR2 SAAAGT. Trimming removed 10 bases from V and 1 base from J; junction bases left unmatched: 12. The CDR3 region is CAISKGALGNTEAFF. Written as DNA, the CDR3 is TGTGCCATCAGCAAGGGGGCATTAGGGAACACTGAAGCTTTCTTT.